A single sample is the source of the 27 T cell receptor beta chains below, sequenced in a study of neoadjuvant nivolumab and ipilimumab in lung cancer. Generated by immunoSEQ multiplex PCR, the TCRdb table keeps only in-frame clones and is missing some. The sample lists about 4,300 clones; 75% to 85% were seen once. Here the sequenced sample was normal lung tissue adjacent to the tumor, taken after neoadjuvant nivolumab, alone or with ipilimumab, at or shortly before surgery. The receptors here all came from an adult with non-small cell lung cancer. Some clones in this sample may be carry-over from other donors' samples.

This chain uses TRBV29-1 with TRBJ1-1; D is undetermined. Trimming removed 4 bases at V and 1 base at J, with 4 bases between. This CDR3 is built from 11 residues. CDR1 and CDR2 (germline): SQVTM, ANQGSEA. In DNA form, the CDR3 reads TGCAGCGTTGCAAAGAACACTGAAGCTTTCTTT. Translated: CSVAKNTEAFF.

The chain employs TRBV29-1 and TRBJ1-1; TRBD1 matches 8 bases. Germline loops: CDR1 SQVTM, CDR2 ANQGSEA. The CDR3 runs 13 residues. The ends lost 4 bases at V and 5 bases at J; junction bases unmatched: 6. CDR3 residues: CSVGQGKGTEAFF. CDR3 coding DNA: TGCAGCGTTGGACAGGGGAAAGGGACTGAAGCTTTCTTT.

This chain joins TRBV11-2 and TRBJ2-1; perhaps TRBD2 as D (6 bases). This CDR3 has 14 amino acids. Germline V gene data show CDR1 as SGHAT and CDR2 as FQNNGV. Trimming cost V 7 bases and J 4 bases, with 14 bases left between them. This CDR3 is CASIMGTFYNEQFF. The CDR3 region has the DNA TGTGCCAGCATCATGGGGACTTTTTACAATGAGCAGTTCTTC.

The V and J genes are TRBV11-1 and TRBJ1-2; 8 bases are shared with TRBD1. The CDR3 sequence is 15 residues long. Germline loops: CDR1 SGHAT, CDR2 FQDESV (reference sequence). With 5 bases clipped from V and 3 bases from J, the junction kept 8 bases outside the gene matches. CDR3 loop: CASSPWTGHDYGYTF. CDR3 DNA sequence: TGTGCCAGCAGCCCTTGGACAGGGCACGACTATGGCTACACCTTC.

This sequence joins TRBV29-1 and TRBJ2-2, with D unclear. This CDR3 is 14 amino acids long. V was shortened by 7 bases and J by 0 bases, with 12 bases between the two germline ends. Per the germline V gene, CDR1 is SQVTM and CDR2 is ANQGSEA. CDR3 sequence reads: CSALVLANTGELFF. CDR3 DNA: TGCAGCGCTCTTGTACTGGCGAACACCGGGGAGCTGTTTTTT.

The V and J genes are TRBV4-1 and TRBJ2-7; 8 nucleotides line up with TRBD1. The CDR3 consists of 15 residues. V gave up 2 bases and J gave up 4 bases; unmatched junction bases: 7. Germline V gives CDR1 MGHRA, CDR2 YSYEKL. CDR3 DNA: TGCGCCAGCAGCCAAAAGACAGGGGTTGGGTACGAGCAGTACTTC. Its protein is CASSQKTGVGYEQYF.

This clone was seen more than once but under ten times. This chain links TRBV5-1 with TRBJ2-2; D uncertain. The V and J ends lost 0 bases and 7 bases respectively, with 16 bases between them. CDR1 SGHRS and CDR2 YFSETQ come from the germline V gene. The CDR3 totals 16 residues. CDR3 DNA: TGCGCCAGCAGCTTGGGGGCTAAGACGGAACTCGGGGAGCTGTTTTTT. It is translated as CASSLGAKTELGELFF.

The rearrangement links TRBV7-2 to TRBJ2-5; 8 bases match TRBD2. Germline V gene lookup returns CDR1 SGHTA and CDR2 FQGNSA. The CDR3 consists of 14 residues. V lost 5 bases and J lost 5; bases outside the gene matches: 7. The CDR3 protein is CASSRRGARETQYF. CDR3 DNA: TGTGCCAGCAGCCGGCGGGGGGCACGGGAGACCCAGTACTTC. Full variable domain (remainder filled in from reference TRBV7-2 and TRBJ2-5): GAGVSQSPSNKVTEKGKDVELRCDPISGHTALYWYRQSLGQGLEFLIYFQGNSAPDKSGLPSDRFSAERTGGSVSTLTIQRTQQEDSAVYLCASSRRGARETQYFGPGTRLLVL.

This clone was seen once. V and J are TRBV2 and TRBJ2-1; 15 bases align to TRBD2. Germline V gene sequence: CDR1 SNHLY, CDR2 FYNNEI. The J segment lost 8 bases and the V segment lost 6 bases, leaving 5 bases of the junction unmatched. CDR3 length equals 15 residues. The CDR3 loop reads CASRGLAGGGDEQFF. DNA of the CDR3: TGTGCCAGCAGGGGACTAGCGGGAGGAGGCGATGAGCAGTTCTTC.

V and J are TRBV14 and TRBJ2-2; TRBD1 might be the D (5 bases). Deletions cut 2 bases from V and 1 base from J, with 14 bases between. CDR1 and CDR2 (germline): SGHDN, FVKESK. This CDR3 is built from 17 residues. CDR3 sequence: CASSQSVDSQNTGELFF. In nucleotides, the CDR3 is TGTGCCAGCAGCCAAAGCGTCGACAGCCAGAACACCGGGGAGCTGTTTTTT. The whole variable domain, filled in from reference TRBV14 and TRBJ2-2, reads EAGVTQFPSHSVIEKGQTVTLRCDPISGHDNLYWYRRVMGKEIKFLLHFVKESKQDESGMPNNRFLAERTGGTYSTLKVQPAELEDSGVYFCASSQSVDSQNTGELFFGEGSRLTVL.

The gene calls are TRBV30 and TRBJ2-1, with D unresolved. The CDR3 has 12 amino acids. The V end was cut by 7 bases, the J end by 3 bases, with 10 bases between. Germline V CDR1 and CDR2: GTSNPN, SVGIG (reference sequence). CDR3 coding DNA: TGTGCCTATGCTAGGGACTACAATGAGCAGTTCTTC. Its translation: CAYARDYNEQFF.

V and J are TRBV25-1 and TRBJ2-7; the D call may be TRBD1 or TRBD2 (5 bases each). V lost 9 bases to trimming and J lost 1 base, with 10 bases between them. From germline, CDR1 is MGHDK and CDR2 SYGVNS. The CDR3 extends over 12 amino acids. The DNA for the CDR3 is TGTGCCAGTCGTGGGGGATCCTACGAGCAGTACTTC. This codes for CASRGGSYEQYF.

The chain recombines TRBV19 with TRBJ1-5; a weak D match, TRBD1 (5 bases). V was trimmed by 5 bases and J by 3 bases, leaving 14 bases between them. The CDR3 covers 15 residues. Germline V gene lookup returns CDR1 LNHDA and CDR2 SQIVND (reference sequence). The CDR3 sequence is CASSERRGDNQPQHF. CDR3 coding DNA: TGTGCCAGTAGTGAGCGGAGGGGCGACAATCAGCCCCAGCATTTT.

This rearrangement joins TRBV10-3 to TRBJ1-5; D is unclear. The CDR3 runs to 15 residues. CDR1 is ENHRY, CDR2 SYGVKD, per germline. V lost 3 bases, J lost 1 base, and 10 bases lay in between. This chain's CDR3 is CAISDPSISNQPQHF. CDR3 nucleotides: TGTGCCATCAGTGACCCCTCAATAAGCAATCAGCCCCAGCATTTT.

CDR3 nucleotides: TGTGCCAGCAGCTTAGAGACAGGACTGAACACTGAAGCTTTCTTT. This sequence encodes CASSLETGLNTEAFF. The rearrangement joins TRBV11-2 to TRBJ1-1; D perhaps matches TRBD1 (6 bases). V lost 0 bases, J lost 0 bases, and 8 bases lay in between. Per germline, CDR1 SGHAT and CDR2 FQNNGV. This CDR3 region has 15 residues.

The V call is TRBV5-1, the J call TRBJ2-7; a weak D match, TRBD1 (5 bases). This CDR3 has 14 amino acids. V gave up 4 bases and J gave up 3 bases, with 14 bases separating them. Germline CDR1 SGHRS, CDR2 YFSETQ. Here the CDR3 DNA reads TGCGCCAGCAGCGATCAGACAGCCTTCTACGAGCAGTACTTC. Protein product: CASSDQTAFYEQYF.

The CDR3: CASSKTTSATEAFF. The CDR3 DNA is TGTGCCAGCTCAAAGACAACCTCGGCCACTGAAGCTTTCTTT. The chain joins TRBV18 to TRBJ1-1; no firm D call. Germline CDR1 and CDR2: KGHSH and LQKENI. The CDR3 is made up of 14 amino acids. V dropped 5 bases and J dropped 4 bases, with 14 bases sitting between them. Drawing the rest from reference TRBV18 and TRBJ1-1, the complete variable domain is NAGVMQNPRHLVRRRGQEARLRCSPMKGHSHVYWYRQLPEEGLKFMVYLQKENIIDESGMPKERFSAEFPKEGPSILRIQQVVRGDSAAYFCASSKTTSATEAFFGQGTRLTVV.

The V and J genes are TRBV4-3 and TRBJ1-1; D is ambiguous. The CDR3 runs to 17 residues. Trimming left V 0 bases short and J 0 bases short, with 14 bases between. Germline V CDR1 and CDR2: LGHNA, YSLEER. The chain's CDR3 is CASSQEGITVMNTEAFF. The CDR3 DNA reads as TGCGCCAGCAGCCAAGAAGGTATAACGGTCATGAACACTGAAGCTTTCTTT.

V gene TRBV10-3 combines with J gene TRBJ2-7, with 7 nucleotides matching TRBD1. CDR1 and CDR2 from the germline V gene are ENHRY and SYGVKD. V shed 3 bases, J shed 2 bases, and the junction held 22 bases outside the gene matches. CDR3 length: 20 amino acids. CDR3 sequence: CAISDPPGTAGQQSPYEQYF. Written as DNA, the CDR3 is TGTGCCATCAGTGACCCTCCCGGGACAGCCGGCCAACAAAGTCCCTACGAGCAGTACTTC.

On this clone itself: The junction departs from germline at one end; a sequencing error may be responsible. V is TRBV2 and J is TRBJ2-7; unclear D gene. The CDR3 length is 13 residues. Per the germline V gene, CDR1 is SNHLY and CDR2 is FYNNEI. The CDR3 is CASREEFSYEQYF. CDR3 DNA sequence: TGTGCCAGCAGGGAAGAATTCTCCTACGAGCAGTACTTC.

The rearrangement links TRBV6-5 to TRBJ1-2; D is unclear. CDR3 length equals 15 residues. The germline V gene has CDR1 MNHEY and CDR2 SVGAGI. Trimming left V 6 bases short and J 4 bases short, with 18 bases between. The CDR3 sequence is CASSHTVIETYGYTF. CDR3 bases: TGTGCCAGCAGCCACACGGTGATCGAAACCTATGGCTACACCTTC.

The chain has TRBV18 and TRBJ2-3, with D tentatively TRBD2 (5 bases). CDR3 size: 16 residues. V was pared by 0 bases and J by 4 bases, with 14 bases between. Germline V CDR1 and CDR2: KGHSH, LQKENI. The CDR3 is CASSPPLGDGADTQYF. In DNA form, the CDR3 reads TGTGCCAGCTCACCACCGCTCGGAGACGGGGCAGATACGCAGTATTTT.

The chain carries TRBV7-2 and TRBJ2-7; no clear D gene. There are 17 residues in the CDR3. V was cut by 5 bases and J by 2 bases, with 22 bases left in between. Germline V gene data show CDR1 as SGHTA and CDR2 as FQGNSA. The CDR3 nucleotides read TGTGCCAGCAGCGTAACCCCCCTTACGGGCCTCCCCTACGAGCAGTACTTC. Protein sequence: CASSVTPLTGLPYEQYF.

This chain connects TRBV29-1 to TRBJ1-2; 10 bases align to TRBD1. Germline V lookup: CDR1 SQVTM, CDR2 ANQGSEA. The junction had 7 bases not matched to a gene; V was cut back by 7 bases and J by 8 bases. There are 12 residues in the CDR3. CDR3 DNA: TGCAGCGCCGGGGGACAGGGGTCAGGCTACACCTTC. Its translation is CSAGGQGSGYTF.

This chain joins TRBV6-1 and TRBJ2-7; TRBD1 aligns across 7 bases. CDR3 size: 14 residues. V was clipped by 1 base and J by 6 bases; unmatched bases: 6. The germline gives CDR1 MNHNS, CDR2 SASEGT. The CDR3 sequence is CASSEVIGGGEQYF. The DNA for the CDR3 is TGTGCCAGCAGTGAAGTCATAGGGGGCGGCGAGCAGTACTTC.

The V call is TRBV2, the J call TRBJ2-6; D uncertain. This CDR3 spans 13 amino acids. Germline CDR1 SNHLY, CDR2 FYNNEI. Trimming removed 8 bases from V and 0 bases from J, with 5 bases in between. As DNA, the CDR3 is TGTGCCAGCCACTCCTCTGGGGCCAACGTCCTGACTTTC. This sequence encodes CASHSSGANVLTF.

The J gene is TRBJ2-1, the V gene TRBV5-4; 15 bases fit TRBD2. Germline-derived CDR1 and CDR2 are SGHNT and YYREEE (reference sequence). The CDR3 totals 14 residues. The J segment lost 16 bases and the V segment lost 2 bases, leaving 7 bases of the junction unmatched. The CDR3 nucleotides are TGTGCCAGCAGCTTAGGGACTAGCGGGGGGCGTACATTCTTC. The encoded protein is CASSLGTSGGRTFF. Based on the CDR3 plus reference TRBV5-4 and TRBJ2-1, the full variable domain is ETGVTQSPTHLIKTRGQQVTLRCSSQSGHNTVSWYQQALGQGPQFIFQYYREEENGRGNFPPRFSGLQFPNYSSELNVNALELDDSALYLCASSLGTSGGRTFFGPGTRLTVL.